The TCR beta chain under discussion was sequenced for a study of T cell repertoires in cytomegalovirus infection. TCRdb re-called the reads through MiXCR, storing one row per CDR3 protein. This sample has about 920,000 distinct CDR3 sequences, with around a third found just once. This clonotype was seen only a few times. What it binds is unknown. J gave up 1 base and V 5 bases, and 10 bases lay outside the gene matches. Germline assignment: CDR1 SGHAT and CDR2 FQNNGV. The CDR3 contains 16 residues. V and J are TRBV11-2 and TRBJ2-7, with 8 bases lining up with TRBD1. The source is a human donor in good health (CMV status not recorded). Some clones in this sample may be carry-over from other donors' samples. Sequenced material: cultured CD8+ T cells from PBMCs, taken from culture after CMV antigen stimulation. CDR3 protein: CASSGATGTGSYEQYV. In DNA, the CDR3 is TGTGCCAGCAGCGGGGCGACCGGGACAGGTTCCTACGAGCAGTACGTC.